This is a list of T cell receptor beta chains from one sample in a study of graft-versus-host responses after intestinal transplantation. Antigen specificity for these receptors is unknown. Repertoires were generated with immunoSEQ multiplex PCR, while TCRdb's copy carries only in-frame clones and drops some. This sample has 86,000 or so clones, with 75% to 95% found just once. The source material was unstimulated CD8+ T cells sorted from spleen or lymph node cells, sampled before intestinal transplant. The receptors were gathered from a human donor who received an intestinal transplant. CDR3s include the opening cysteine and the closing phenylalanine or tryptophan. Fields, in order: D gene, clone size, J gene, V gene, CDR3 DNA, CDR3 protein. A D gene is named only where the DNA matches it firmly. Expanded clones get a size class; other rows say once, few or many, or leave the size out.

D gene: .; clone size: .; J gene: TRBJ1-1; V gene: TRBV28; CDR3 DNA: TGTGCCAGTTTGACAGGCCTTCTGAACACTGAAGCTTTCTTT; CDR3 protein: CASLTGLLNTEAFF
D gene: .; clone size: .; J gene: TRBJ1-5; V gene: TRBV7-4; CDR3 DNA: TGTGCCAGCAGCTTAGTAGGGCCCTTTAGCAATCAGCCCCAGCATTTT; CDR3 protein: CASSLVGPFSNQPQHF
D gene: .; clone size: .; J gene: TRBJ2-7; V gene: TRBV29-1; CDR3 DNA: TGCAGCCCCCAGCTGACCTACGAGCAGTACTTC; CDR3 protein: CSPQLTYEQYF
D gene: TRBD2; clone size: .; J gene: TRBJ2-5; V gene: TRBV4-1; CDR3 DNA: TGCGCCAGCAGCGCCCGGGGGGGGAGAGAGACCCAGTACTTC; CDR3 protein: CASSARGGRETQYF
D gene: .; clone size: few; J gene: TRBJ2-2; V gene: TRBV6-6; CDR3 DNA: TGTGCCAGCAGTTTTCTGTACACCGGGGAGCTGTTTTTT; CDR3 protein: CASSFLYTGELFF
D gene: .; clone size: once; J gene: TRBJ2-3; V gene: TRBV2; CDR3 DNA: TGTGCCAGGCTTCGAGCGGCGGTCACAGATACGCAGTATTTT; CDR3 protein: CARLRAAVTDTQYF
D gene: .; clone size: .; J gene: TRBJ2-7; V gene: TRBV9; CDR3 DNA: TGTGCCAGCAGCCCCTCGGGGCTAACCCCCTACGAGCAGTACTTC; CDR3 protein: CASSPSGLTPYEQYF
D gene: .; clone size: .; J gene: TRBJ2-7; V gene: TRBV5-6; CDR3 DNA: TGTGCCAGCAGCTTGGGCGGGACAGCCTACTACGAGCAGTACTTC; CDR3 protein: CASSLGGTAYYEQYF
D gene: TRBD2; clone size: .; J gene: TRBJ2-5; V gene: TRBV6-5; CDR3 DNA: TGTGCCAGCAGCTTGACTAGCGGGGAGACCCAGTACTTC; CDR3 protein: CASSLTSGETQYF
D gene: .; clone size: .; J gene: TRBJ2-3; V gene: TRBV19; CDR3 DNA: TGTGCCAGTAGTCTCCAGACAGGAGATACGCAGTATTTT; CDR3 protein: CASSLQTGDTQYF
D gene: TRBD1; clone size: .; J gene: TRBJ1-6; V gene: TRBV4-2; CDR3 DNA: TGTGCCAGCAGCCGAGAGCAGGGGGAAGGTAATTCACCCCTCCACTTT; CDR3 protein: CASSREQGEGNSPLHF
D gene: .; clone size: .; J gene: TRBJ2-4; V gene: TRBV5-6; CDR3 DNA: TGTGCCAGCAGCGGGGGAACAGGGCCTCGAAGAAACATTCAGTACTTC; CDR3 protein: CASSGGTGPRRNIQYF
D gene: TRBD2; clone size: .; J gene: TRBJ2-7; V gene: TRBV28; CDR3 DNA: TGTGCCAGCAGTAAACTAGCGGGAGTTGAGCCCGAGCAGTACTTC; CDR3 protein: CASSKLAGVEPEQYF
D gene: .; clone size: .; J gene: TRBJ2-3; V gene: TRBV29-1; CDR3 DNA: TGCAGCGTTGGAGATGTTAGCGGCAGAACAGATACGCAGTATTTT; CDR3 protein: CSVGDVSGRTDTQYF
D gene: .; clone size: .; J gene: TRBJ2-5; V gene: TRBV2; CDR3 DNA: TGTGCCTCCTTAACGGAACCACAAGAGACCCAGTACTTC; CDR3 protein: CASLTEPQETQYF
D gene: .; clone size: .; J gene: TRBJ1-1; V gene: TRBV30; CDR3 DNA: TGTGCCTGGAGTGTACTGCAGGGGACTGAAGCTTTCTTT; CDR3 protein: CAWSVLQGTEAFF
D gene: .; clone size: .; J gene: TRBJ1-1; V gene: TRBV6-5; CDR3 DNA: TGTGCCAGCAGTTACCCCGGGGCTTACACTGAAGCTTTCTTT; CDR3 protein: CASSYPGAYTEAFF
D gene: .; clone size: .; J gene: TRBJ2-1; V gene: TRBV4-1; CDR3 DNA: TGCGCCAGCAGCCAAGATCATCCCTCCTACAATGAGCAGTTCTTC; CDR3 protein: CASSQDHPSYNEQFF
D gene: .; clone size: .; J gene: TRBJ1-5; V gene: TRBV6-5; CDR3 DNA: TGTGCCAGCAGCACTAGCACGGGACAGCCCCAGCATTTT; CDR3 protein: CASSTSTGQPQHF
D gene: .; clone size: once; J gene: TRBJ1-1; V gene: TRBV6-6; CDR3 DNA: TGTGCCAGCAGTTACTCCCTGGTGAACACTGAAGCTTTCTTT; CDR3 protein: CASSYSLVNTEAFF
D gene: TRBD1; clone size: few; J gene: TRBJ2-2; V gene: TRBV10-3; CDR3 DNA: TGTGCCATCCGGACAGGAATAAATCAGGACACCGGGGAGCTGTTTTTT; CDR3 protein: CAIRTGINQDTGELFF
D gene: .; clone size: .; J gene: TRBJ2-7; V gene: TRBV19; CDR3 DNA: TGTGCCAGTAGTATTACGGTAGCTGGAAGCTACGAGCAGTACTTC; CDR3 protein: CASSITVAGSYEQYF
D gene: .; clone size: once; J gene: TRBJ2-2; V gene: TRBV19; CDR3 DNA: TGTGCCAGTAGTATAGTTAACACCGGGGAGCTGTTTTTT; CDR3 protein: CASSIVNTGELFF
D gene: .; clone size: .; J gene: TRBJ2-7; V gene: TRBV30; CDR3 DNA: TGTGCCTGGGATCACTTGAACCTCTACGAGCAGTACTTC; CDR3 protein: CAWDHLNLYEQYF
D gene: TRBD2; clone size: .; J gene: TRBJ2-1; V gene: TRBV11-1; CDR3 DNA: TGTGCCAGCAGCCCTAGCGGGGGGAATTACAATGAGCAGTTCTTC; CDR3 protein: CASSPSGGNYNEQFF
D gene: .; clone size: .; J gene: TRBJ2-3; V gene: TRBV9; CDR3 DNA: TGTGCCAGCAGCGTTTTAGCGGAGCCCACAGATACGCAGTATTTT; CDR3 protein: CASSVLAEPTDTQYF
D gene: .; clone size: .; J gene: TRBJ2-7; V gene: TRBV9; CDR3 DNA: TGTGCCAGCAGCGTAGATACTAGCTACGAGCAGTACTTC; CDR3 protein: CASSVDTSYEQYF
D gene: .; clone size: .; J gene: TRBJ2-5; V gene: TRBV11-2; CDR3 DNA: TGTGCCAGCAGTAATACAGGGTCCGGGGAGACCCAGTACTTC; CDR3 protein: CASSNTGSGETQYF
D gene: .; clone size: .; J gene: TRBJ1-5; V gene: TRBV15; CDR3 DNA: TGTGCCACCAGCAGCCTCGGGGAGCCCCAGCATTTT; CDR3 protein: CATSSLGEPQHF
D gene: .; clone size: .; J gene: TRBJ1-3; V gene: TRBV13; CDR3 DNA: TGTGCCAGCAGCATACAGGGAACCGGAAACACCATATATTTT; CDR3 protein: CASSIQGTGNTIYF
D gene: .; clone size: once; J gene: TRBJ1-1; V gene: TRBV19; CDR3 DNA: TGTGCCAGTAGTATGGCACCGAACACTGAAGCTTTCTTT; CDR3 protein: CASSMAPNTEAFF